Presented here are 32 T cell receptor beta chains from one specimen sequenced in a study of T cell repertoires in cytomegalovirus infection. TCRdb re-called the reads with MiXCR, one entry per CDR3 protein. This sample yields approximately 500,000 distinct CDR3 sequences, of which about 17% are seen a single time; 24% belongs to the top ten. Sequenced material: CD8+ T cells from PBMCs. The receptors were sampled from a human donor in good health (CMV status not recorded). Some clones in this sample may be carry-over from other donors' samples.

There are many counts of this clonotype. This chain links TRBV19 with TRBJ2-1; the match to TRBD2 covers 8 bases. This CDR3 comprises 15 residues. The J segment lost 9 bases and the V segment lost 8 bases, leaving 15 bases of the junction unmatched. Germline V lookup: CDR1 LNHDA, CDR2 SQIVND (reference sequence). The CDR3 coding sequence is TGTGCCAGTTCCATCAGCGGGAGAGCACTTGCTGAGCAGTTCTTC. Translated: CASSISGRALAEQFF.

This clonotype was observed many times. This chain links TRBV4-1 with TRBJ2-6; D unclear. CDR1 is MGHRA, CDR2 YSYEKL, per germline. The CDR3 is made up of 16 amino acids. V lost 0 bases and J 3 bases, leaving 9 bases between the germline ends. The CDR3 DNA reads TGCGCCAGCAGCCAAGAGGGCGGATATGGGGCCAACGTCCTGACTTTC. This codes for CASSQEGGYGANVLTF.

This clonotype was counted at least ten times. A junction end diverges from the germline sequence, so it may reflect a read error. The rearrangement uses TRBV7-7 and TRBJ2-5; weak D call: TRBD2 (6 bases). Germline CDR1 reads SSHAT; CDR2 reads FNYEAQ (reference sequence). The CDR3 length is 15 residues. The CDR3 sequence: CASSSTDYSQETQYF. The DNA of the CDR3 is TGTGCTAGCAGCTCCACGGACTATTCTCAAGAGACCCAGTACTTC. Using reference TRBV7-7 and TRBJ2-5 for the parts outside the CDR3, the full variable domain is GAGVSQSPRYKVTKRGQDVTLRCDPISSHATLYWYQQALGQGPEFLTYFNYEAQPDKSGLPSDRFSAERPEGSISTLTIQRTEQRDSAMYRCASSSTDYSQETQYFGPGTRLLVL.

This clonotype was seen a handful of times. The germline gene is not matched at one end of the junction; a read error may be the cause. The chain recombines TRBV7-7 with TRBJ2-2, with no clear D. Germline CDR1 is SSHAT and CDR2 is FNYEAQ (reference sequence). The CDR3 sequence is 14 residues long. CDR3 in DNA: TGTGCTAGCAGCTTAGAGGCTAGCACCGGGGAGCTGTTTTTT. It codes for CASSLEASTGELFF.

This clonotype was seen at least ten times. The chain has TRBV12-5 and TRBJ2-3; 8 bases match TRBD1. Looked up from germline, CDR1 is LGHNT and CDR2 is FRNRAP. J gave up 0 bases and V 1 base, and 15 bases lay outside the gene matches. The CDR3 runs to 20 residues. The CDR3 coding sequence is TGTGCTAGTGGTTTGGCACTGGGGGACAGGACTGTTCCTAGCACAGATACGCAGTATTTT. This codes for CASGLALGDRTVPSTDTQYF.

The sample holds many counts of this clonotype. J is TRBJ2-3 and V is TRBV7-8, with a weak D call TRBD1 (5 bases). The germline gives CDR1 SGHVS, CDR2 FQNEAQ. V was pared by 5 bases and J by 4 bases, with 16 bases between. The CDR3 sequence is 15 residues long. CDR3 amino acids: CASSPSSREADTQYF. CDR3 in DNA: TGTGCCAGCAGCCCTAGTTCCAGGGAAGCAGATACGCAGTATTTT.

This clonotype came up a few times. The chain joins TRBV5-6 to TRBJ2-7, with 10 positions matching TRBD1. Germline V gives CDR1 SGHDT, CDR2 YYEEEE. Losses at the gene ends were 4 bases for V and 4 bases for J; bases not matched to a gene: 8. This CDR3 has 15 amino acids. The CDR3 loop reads CASSLPTGGEYEQYF. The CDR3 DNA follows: TGTGCCAGCAGCCTCCCGACAGGGGGCGAATACGAGCAGTACTTC. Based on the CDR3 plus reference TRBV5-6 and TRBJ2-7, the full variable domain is DAGVTQSPTHLIKTRGQQVTLRCSPKSGHDTVSWYQQALGQGPQFIFQYYEEEERQRGNFPDRFSGHQFPNYSSELNVNALLLGDSALYLCASSLPTGGEYEQYFGPGTRLTVT.

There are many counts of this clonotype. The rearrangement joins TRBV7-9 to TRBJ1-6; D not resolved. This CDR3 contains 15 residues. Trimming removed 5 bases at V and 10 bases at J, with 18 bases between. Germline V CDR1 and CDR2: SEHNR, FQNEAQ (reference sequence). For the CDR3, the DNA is TGTGCCAGCAGCCCACAGTCGTCGATTGCATCACCCCTCCACTTT. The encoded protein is CASSPQSSIASPLHF.

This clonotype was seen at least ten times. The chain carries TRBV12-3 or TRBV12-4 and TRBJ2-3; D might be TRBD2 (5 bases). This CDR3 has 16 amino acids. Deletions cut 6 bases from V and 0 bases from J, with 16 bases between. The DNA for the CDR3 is TGTGCCAGCAGCTCTTCGGATGGGGAGAGCACAGATACGCAGTATTTT. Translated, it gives CASSSSDGESTDTQYF.

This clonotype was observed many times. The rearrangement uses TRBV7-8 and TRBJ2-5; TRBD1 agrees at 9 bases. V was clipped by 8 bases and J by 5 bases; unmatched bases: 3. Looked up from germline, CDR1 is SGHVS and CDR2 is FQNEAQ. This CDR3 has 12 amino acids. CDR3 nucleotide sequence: TGTGCCAGCCTGGGACAGGGTGAGACCCAGTACTTC. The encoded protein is CASLGQGETQYF.

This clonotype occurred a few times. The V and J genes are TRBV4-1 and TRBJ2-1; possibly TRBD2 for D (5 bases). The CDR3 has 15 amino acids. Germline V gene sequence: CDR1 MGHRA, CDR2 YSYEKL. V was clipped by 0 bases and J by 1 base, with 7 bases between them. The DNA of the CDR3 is TGCGCCAGCAGCCAAGAACTAGGGTCCTACAATGAGCAGTTCTTC. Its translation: CASSQELGSYNEQFF.

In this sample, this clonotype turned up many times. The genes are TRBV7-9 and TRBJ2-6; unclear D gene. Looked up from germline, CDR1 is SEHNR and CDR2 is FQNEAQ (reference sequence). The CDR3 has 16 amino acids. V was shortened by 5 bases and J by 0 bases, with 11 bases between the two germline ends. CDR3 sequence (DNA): TGTGCCAGCAGCACCAGACACCGCTCTGGGGCCAACGTCCTGACTTTC. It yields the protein CASSTRHRSGANVLTF.

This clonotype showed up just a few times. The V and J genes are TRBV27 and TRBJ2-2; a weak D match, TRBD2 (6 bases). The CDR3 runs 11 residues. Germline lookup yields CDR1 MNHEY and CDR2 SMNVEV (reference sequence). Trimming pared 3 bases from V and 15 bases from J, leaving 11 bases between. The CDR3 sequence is CASSFGGTVFF. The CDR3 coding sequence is TGTGCCAGCAGTTTCGGAGGGACGGTGTTTTTT.

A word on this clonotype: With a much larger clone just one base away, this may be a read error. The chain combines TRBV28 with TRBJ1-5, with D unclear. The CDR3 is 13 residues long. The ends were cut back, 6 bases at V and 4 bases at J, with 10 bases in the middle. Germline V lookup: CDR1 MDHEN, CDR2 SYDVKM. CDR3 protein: CASSLPPNQPQHF. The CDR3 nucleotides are TGTGCCAGCAGCTTGCCTCCTAATCAGCCCCAGCATTTT.

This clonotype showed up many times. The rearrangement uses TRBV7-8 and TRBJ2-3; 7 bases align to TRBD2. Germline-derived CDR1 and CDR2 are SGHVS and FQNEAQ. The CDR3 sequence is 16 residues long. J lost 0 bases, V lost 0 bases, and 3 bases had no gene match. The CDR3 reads CASSLAPGGSTDTQYF. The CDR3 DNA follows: TGTGCCAGCAGCTTAGCGCCGGGGGGAAGCACAGATACGCAGTATTTT. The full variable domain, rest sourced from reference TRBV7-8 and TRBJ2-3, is GAGVSQSPRYKVAKRGQDVALRCDPISGHVSLFWYQQALGQGPEFLTYFQNEAQLDKSGLPSDRFFAERPEGSVSTLKIQRTQQEDSAVYLCASSLAPGGSTDTQYFGPGTRLTVL.

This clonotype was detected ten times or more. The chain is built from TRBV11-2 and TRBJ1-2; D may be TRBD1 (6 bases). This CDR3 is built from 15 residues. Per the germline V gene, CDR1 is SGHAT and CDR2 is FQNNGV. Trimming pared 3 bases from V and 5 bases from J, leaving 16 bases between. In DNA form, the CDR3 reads TGTGCCAGCAGCTTCCCTTTGGGGGCCGGGTATGGCTACACCTTC. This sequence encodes CASSFPLGAGYGYTF.

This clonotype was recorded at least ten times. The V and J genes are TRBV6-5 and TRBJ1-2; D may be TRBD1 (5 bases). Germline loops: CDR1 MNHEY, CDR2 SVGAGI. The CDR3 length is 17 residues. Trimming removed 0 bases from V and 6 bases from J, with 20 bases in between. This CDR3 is CASSYSGMGRRGNGYTF. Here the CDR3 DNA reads TGTGCCAGCAGTTACTCTGGAATGGGACGGCGGGGGAATGGCTACACCTTC.

CDR3 protein: CSARDLDRATYEQYF. The CDR3 coding sequence is TGCAGTGCTAGAGACTTGGACAGGGCCACCTACGAGCAGTACTTC. The chain employs TRBV20-1 and TRBJ2-7, with 8 bases aligning to TRBD1. The CDR3 totals 15 residues. With 0 bases clipped from V and 2 bases from J, the junction kept 6 bases outside the gene matches. Germline-derived CDR1 and CDR2 are DFQATT and SNEGSKA (reference sequence).

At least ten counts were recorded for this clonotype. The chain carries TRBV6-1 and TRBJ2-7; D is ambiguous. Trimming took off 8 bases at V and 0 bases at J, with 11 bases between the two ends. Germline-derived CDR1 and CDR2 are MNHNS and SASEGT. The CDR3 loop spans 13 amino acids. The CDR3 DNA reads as TGTGCCAGCGGACCTATAAACTCCTACGAGCAGTACTTC. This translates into CASGPINSYEQYF.

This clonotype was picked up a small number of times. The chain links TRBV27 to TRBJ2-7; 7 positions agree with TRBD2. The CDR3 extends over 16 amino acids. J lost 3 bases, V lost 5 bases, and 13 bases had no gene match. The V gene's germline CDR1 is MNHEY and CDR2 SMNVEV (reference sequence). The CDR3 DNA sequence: TGTGCCAGCAGTCCGTCAAGCGGGAATGCAAACTACGAGCAGTACTTC. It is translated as CASSPSSGNANYEQYF.

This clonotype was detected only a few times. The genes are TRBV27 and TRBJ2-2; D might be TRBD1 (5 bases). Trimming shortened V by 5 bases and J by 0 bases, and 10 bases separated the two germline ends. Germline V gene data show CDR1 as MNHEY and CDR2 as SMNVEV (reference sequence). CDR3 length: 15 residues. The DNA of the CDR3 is TGTGCCAGCAGTACGACAGTTACGAACACCGGGGAGCTGTTTTTT. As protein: CASSTTVTNTGELFF.

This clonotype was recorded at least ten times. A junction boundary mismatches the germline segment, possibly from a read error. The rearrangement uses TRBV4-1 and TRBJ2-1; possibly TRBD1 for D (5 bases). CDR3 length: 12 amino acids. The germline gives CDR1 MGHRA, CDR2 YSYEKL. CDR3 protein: CASSQGYNEQFF. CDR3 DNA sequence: TGTGCCAGCAGCCAGGGTTACAATGAGCAGTTCTTC.

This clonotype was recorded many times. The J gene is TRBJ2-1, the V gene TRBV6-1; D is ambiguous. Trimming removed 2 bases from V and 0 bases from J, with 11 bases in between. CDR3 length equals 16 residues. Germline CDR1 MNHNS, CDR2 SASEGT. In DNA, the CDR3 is TGTGCCAGCAGTGAACTTGGAGAGATCTCCTACAATGAGCAGTTCTTC. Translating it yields CASSELGEISYNEQFF.

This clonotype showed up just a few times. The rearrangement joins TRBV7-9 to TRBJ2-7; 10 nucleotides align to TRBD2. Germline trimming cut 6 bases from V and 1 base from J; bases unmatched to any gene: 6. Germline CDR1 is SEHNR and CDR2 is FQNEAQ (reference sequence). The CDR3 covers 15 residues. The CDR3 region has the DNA TGTGCCAGCAGGGACCAGCGGGAGGGGTCCTACGAGCAGTACTTC. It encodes CASRDQREGSYEQYF.

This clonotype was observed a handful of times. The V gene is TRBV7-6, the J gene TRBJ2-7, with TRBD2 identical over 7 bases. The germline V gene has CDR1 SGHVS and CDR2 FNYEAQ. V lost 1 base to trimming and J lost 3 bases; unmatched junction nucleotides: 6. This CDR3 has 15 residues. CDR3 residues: CASSLGRAGDYEQYF. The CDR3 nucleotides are TGTGCCAGCAGCTTAGGTCGGGCGGGGGACTACGAGCAGTACTTC.

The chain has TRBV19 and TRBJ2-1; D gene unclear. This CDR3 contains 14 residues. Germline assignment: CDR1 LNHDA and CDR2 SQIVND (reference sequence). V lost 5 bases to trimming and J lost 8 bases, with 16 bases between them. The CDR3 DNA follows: TGTGCCAGTAGTTGGAGATTAAGGATCGATGAGCAGTTCTTC. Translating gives CASSWRLRIDEQFF.

CDR3 region: CASSQDRARDILYEQYF. For the CDR3, the DNA is TGCGCCAGCAGCCAAGATCGGGCCCGGGACATACTCTACGAGCAGTACTTC. J is TRBJ2-7 and V is TRBV4-1, with D possibly TRBD1 on 6 matching bases. This CDR3 is built from 17 residues. Germline CDR1 and CDR2: MGHRA and YSYEKL. Trimming pared 0 bases from V and 3 bases from J, leaving 18 bases between.

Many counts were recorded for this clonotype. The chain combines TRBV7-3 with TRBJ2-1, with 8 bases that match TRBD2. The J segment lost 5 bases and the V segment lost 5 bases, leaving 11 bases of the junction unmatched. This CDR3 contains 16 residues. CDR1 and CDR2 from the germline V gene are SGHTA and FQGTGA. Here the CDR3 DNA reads TGTGCCAGCAGCCCGGGAGGAATAGCGGGGAACAATGAGCAGTTCTTC. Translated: CASSPGGIAGNNEQFF. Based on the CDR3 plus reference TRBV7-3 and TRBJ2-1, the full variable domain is GAGVSQTPSNKVTEKGKYVELRCDPISGHTALYWYRQSLGQGPEFLIYFQGTGAADDSGLPNDRFFAVRPEGSVSTLKIQRTERGDSAVYLCASSPGGIAGNNEQFFGPGTRLTVL.

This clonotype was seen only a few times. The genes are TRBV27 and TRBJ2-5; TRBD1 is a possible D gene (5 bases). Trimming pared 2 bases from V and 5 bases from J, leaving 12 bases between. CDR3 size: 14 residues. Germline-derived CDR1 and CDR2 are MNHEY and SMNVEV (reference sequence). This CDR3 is CASSLNRGSETQYF. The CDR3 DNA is TGTGCCAGCAGTTTAAATAGGGGCAGTGAGACCCAGTACTTC.

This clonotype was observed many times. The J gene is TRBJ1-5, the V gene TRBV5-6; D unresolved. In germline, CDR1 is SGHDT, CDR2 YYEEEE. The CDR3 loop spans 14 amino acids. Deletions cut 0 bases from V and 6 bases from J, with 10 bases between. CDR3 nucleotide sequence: TGTGCCAGCAGCTTGGGTGAGGGAGGTCAGCCCCAGCATTTT. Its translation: CASSLGEGGQPQHF.

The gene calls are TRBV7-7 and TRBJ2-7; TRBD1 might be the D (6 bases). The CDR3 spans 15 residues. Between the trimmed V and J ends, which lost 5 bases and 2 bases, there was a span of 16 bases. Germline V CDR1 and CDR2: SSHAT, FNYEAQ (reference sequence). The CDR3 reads CASSPHAGAPYEQYF. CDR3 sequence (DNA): TGTGCCAGCAGCCCTCATGCAGGGGCACCCTACGAGCAGTACTTC.

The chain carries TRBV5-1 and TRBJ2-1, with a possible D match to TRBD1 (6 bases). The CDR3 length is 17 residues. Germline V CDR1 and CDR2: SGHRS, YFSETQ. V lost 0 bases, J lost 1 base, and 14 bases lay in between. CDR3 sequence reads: CASSLVPQGRSYNEQFF. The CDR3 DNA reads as TGCGCCAGCAGCTTGGTACCTCAGGGGCGTTCCTACAATGAGCAGTTCTTC.